This TCR beta chain was retrieved from a study of T cells in Graves' hyperthyroidism and ophthalmopathy. Study-wide points: Ophthalmopathy and stable hyperthyroidism were told apart by a 13 V-J model.

The PBMCs were sourced from fresh peripheral blood (about 10 ml). V lost 5 bases, J lost 8 bases, and 9 bases stayed unmatched. This CDR3 contains 15 residues. CDR1 and CDR2 (germline): DFQATT, SNEGSKA (reference sequence). RNA transcripts yielded amplified TCR beta CDR3 regions. HTBI primers were employed in a first-round RT-PCR of the TCR CDR3. TCRdb redid the calling of the multiplex PCR reads with MiXCR, one entry per CDR3 protein. The data contain 600,000 to 650,000 distinct CDR3 sequences, around 21% of them singletons. Points on this clonotype: What it binds is unknown.

The rearrangement links TRBV20-1 to TRBJ1-6; 10 bases fit TRBD1. The source material was blood. This TCR was sampled from a young man with Graves' ophthalmopathy. In nucleotides, the CDR3 is TGCAGTGCTGGCGCCGGGACAGGGGCTTATTCACCCCTCCACTTT. Translating gives CSAGAGTGAYSPLHF.